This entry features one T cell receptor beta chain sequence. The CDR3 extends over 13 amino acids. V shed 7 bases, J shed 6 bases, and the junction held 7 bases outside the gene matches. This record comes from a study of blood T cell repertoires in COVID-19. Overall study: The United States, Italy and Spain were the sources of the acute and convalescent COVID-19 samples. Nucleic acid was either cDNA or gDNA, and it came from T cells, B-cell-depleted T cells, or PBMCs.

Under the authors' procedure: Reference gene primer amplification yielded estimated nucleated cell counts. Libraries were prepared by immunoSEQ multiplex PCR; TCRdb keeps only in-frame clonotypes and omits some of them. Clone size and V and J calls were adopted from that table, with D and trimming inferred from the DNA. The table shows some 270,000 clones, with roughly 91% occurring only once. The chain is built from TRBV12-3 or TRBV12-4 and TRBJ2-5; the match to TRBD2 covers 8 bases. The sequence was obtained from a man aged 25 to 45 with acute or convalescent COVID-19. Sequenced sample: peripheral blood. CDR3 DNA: TGTGCCAGCAACGCGGGGGGCGGAAAGACCCAGTACTTC. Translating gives CASNAGGGKTQYF.